Listed below are T cell receptor beta chains from one sample, sequenced in a study of shared clonotypes between healthy human individuals. The repertoire was sequenced with immunoSEQ multiplex PCR; TCRdb's copy has only in-frame clones and lacks some. The repertoire holds 2 million to 2.5 million clones, with 80% to 95% as singletons. Sequencing used naive CD4+ T cells from PBMCs. The receptors come from a man aged 18 to 30 in good health. Some clones in this sample may be carry-over from other donors' samples. CDR3s include the opening cysteine and the closing phenylalanine or tryptophan. Each record gives: V gene, D gene, clone size, J gene, CDR3 protein, CDR3 DNA. A D gene is named only where the DNA matches it firmly. Clone size appears in some rows only: once, few, many, or a class for an expanded clone.

V gene: TRBV21-1
D gene: .
clone size: .
J gene: TRBJ2-1
CDR3 protein: CASSERQGEVIDNEQFF
CDR3 DNA: TGTGCCAGCAGCGAGAGGCAGGGGGAGGTAATCGACAATGAGCAGTTCTTC

V gene: TRBV9
D gene: .
clone size: .
J gene: TRBJ2-3
CDR3 protein: CASSDGESADTQYF
CDR3 DNA: TGTGCCAGCAGCGACGGGGAGAGCGCAGATACGCAGTATTTT

V gene: TRBV27
D gene: TRBD1
clone size: .
J gene: TRBJ2-5
CDR3 protein: CASSGQGRETQYF
CDR3 DNA: TGTGCCAGCAGCGGACAGGGACGGGAGACCCAGTACTTC

V gene: TRBV28
D gene: .
clone size: .
J gene: TRBJ2-7
CDR3 protein: CASSSPLRNEQYF
CDR3 DNA: TGTGCCAGCAGTTCACCACTTCGGAACGAGCAGTACTTC

V gene: TRBV19
D gene: TRBD1
clone size: .
J gene: TRBJ2-3
CDR3 protein: CASSLTGGTDTQYF
CDR3 DNA: TGTGCCAGTAGTTTGACAGGGGGCACAGATACGCAGTATTTT

V gene: TRBV5-1
D gene: TRBD2
clone size: .
J gene: TRBJ2-4
CDR3 protein: CASSLGGASGSSENIQYF
CDR3 DNA: TGCGCCAGCAGCTTGGGAGGGGCTAGCGGGAGTTCGGAAAACATTCAGTACTTC

V gene: TRBV30
D gene: .
clone size: .
J gene: TRBJ1-1
CDR3 protein: CAWSGRLNTEAFF
CDR3 DNA: TGTGCCTGGAGTGGACGGTTGAACACTGAAGCTTTCTTT

V gene: TRBV5-1
D gene: .
clone size: .
J gene: TRBJ2-1
CDR3 protein: CASSLGIWRDNEQFF
CDR3 DNA: TGCGCCAGCAGCTTGGGGATCTGGAGGGACAATGAGCAGTTCTTC

V gene: TRBV5-1
D gene: TRBD1
clone size: .
J gene: TRBJ1-2
CDR3 protein: CASSLDREDLTF
CDR3 DNA: TGCGCCAGCAGCTTAGACAGGGAGGATTTAACCTTC

V gene: TRBV5-1
D gene: .
clone size: once
J gene: TRBJ2-1
CDR3 protein: CASSLPGHYNEQFF
CDR3 DNA: TGCGCCAGCAGCTTACCCGGGCATTACAATGAGCAGTTCTTC

V gene: TRBV5-4
D gene: .
clone size: .
J gene: TRBJ2-1
CDR3 protein: CASSRSGGSYNEQFF
CDR3 DNA: TGTGCCAGCAGCCGCAGTGGGGGCTCCTACAATGAGCAGTTCTTC

V gene: TRBV28
D gene: TRBD1
clone size: .
J gene: TRBJ2-7
CDR3 protein: CASSLQQGVRGYEQYF
CDR3 DNA: TGTGCCAGCAGTTTACAACAGGGGGTCAGGGGCTACGAGCAGTACTTC

V gene: TRBV10-2
D gene: .
clone size: .
J gene: TRBJ2-5
CDR3 protein: CASSFRPPKGPETQYF
CDR3 DNA: TGCGCCAGCAGTTTCCGTCCCCCTAAGGGTCCAGAGACCCAGTACTTC

V gene: TRBV9
D gene: TRBD2
clone size: .
J gene: TRBJ2-7
CDR3 protein: CASSVAAAGAPYEQYF
CDR3 DNA: TGTGCCAGCAGCGTAGCGGCGGCGGGAGCCCCTTACGAGCAGTACTTC

V gene: TRBV4-3
D gene: .
clone size: .
J gene: TRBJ1-4
CDR3 protein: CASSRGAANEKLFF
CDR3 DNA: TGCGCCAGCAGCCGGGGCGCCGCTAATGAAAAACTGTTTTTT

V gene: TRBV7-2
D gene: TRBD1
clone size: .
J gene: TRBJ1-1
CDR3 protein: CASSPRQGTNTEAFF
CDR3 DNA: TGTGCCAGCAGCCCACGACAGGGAACGAACACTGAAGCTTTCTTT

V gene: TRBV18
D gene: TRBD2
clone size: .
J gene: TRBJ2-3
CDR3 protein: CASSPTAGVDTQYF
CDR3 DNA: TGTGCCAGCTCACCGACAGCGGGAGTGGATACGCAGTATTTT

V gene: TRBV5-8
D gene: .
clone size: .
J gene: TRBJ1-5
CDR3 protein: CASSLDRSNQPQHF
CDR3 DNA: TGTGCCAGCAGCTTGGACAGGAGCAATCAGCCCCAGCATTTT

V gene: TRBV6-5
D gene: .
clone size: .
J gene: TRBJ2-2
CDR3 protein: CASSLILPGELFF
CDR3 DNA: TGTGCCAGCAGTTTAATTCTGCCCGGGGAGCTGTTTTTT

V gene: TRBV5-4
D gene: .
clone size: .
J gene: TRBJ2-2
CDR3 protein: CASSWGRESGELFF
CDR3 DNA: TGTGCCAGCAGCTGGGGGCGGGAGTCCGGGGAGCTGTTTTTT

V gene: TRBV7-8
D gene: .
clone size: .
J gene: TRBJ2-7
CDR3 protein: CASSLLRTGEYEQYF
CDR3 DNA: TGTGCCAGCAGCTTACTCAGGACGGGAGAGTACGAGCAGTACTTC

V gene: TRBV7-9
D gene: .
clone size: .
J gene: TRBJ2-1
CDR3 protein: CASSLTETYNEQFF
CDR3 DNA: TGTGCCAGCAGCTTAACGGAGACCTACAATGAGCAGTTCTTC

V gene: TRBV20-1
D gene: .
clone size: .
J gene: TRBJ1-2
CDR3 protein: CSARKRNGYTF
CDR3 DNA: TGCAGTGCTAGAAAAAGAAATGGCTACACCTTC

V gene: TRBV5-4
D gene: .
clone size: .
J gene: TRBJ1-3
CDR3 protein: CASSARNPGNTIYF
CDR3 DNA: TGTGCCAGCAGCGCGCGTAACCCTGGAAACACCATATATTTT

V gene: TRBV10-3
D gene: TRBD1
clone size: .
J gene: TRBJ1-2
CDR3 protein: CASETGTYGYTF
CDR3 DNA: TGTGCCAGCGAGACAGGGACCTATGGCTACACCTTC

V gene: TRBV6-1
D gene: .
clone size: .
J gene: TRBJ1-1
CDR3 protein: CASSDSGGRWTEAFF
CDR3 DNA: TGTGCCAGCAGTGATTCCGGGGGGCGGTGGACTGAAGCTTTCTTT

V gene: TRBV6-5
D gene: .
clone size: .
J gene: TRBJ2-6
CDR3 protein: CASTAAGSGANVLTF
CDR3 DNA: TGTGCCAGCACCGCTGCGGGGTCTGGGGCCAACGTCCTGACTTTC

V gene: TRBV18
D gene: TRBD1
clone size: .
J gene: TRBJ2-7
CDR3 protein: CASSPQGAGYEQYF
CDR3 DNA: TGTGCCAGCTCACCTCAGGGGGCGGGATACGAGCAGTACTTC

V gene: TRBV27
D gene: TRBD2
clone size: .
J gene: TRBJ2-7
CDR3 protein: CASSLFGFVGAAGGSYEQYF
CDR3 DNA: TGTGCCAGCAGTTTATTTGGTTTCGTGGGGGCGGCGGGAGGGTCCTACGAGCAGTACTTC

V gene: TRBV5-1
D gene: TRBD1
clone size: .
J gene: TRBJ2-1
CDR3 protein: CASGGTGSTNEQFF
CDR3 DNA: TGCGCCAGTGGCGGGACAGGGAGCACCAATGAGCAGTTCTTC

V gene: TRBV30
D gene: .
clone size: .
J gene: TRBJ1-1
CDR3 protein: CAWSEGIRTEAFF
CDR3 DNA: TGTGCCTGGAGTGAGGGAATTCGGACTGAAGCTTTCTTT

V gene: TRBV27
D gene: .
clone size: .
J gene: TRBJ1-1
CDR3 protein: CASSTQQGRAEAFF
CDR3 DNA: TGTGCCAGCAGTACGCAACAGGGTCGGGCTGAAGCTTTCTTT

V gene: TRBV28
D gene: TRBD2
clone size: .
J gene: TRBJ2-1
CDR3 protein: CASSLAGGGNEQFF
CDR3 DNA: TGTGCCAGCAGTTTGGCGGGAGGGGGTAATGAGCAGTTCTTC

V gene: TRBV2
D gene: TRBD1
clone size: .
J gene: TRBJ1-5
CDR3 protein: CASSVRTGDSNQPQHF
CDR3 DNA: TGTGCCAGCAGTGTTCGGACAGGTGATAGCAATCAGCCCCAGCATTTT

V gene: TRBV11-1
D gene: TRBD1
clone size: .
J gene: TRBJ1-4
CDR3 protein: CASSDRAEGEKLFF
CDR3 DNA: TGTGCCAGCAGCGACAGGGCAGAAGGTGAAAAACTGTTTTTT

V gene: TRBV7-7
D gene: TRBD2
clone size: .
J gene: TRBJ2-5
CDR3 protein: CASSLADQETQYF
CDR3 DNA: TGTGCCAGCAGCCTAGCGGACCAAGAGACCCAGTACTTC

V gene: TRBV2
D gene: TRBD2
clone size: once
J gene: TRBJ2-3
CDR3 protein: CASSPGLVADTQYF
CDR3 DNA: TGTGCCAGCAGCCCGGGACTAGTTGCGGATACGCAGTATTTT

V gene: TRBV29-1
D gene: .
clone size: .
J gene: TRBJ2-2
CDR3 protein: CSANRTPGTGELFF
CDR3 DNA: TGCAGCGCAAACAGGACCCCGGGCACCGGGGAGCTGTTTTTT

V gene: TRBV27
D gene: TRBD2
clone size: once
J gene: TRBJ2-7
CDR3 protein: CASSPRTSSYEQYF
CDR3 DNA: TGTGCCAGCAGTCCTAGGACTAGCTCCTACGAGCAGTACTTC

V gene: TRBV5-1
D gene: TRBD2
clone size: .
J gene: TRBJ2-1
CDR3 protein: CASSPSGEVSYNEQFF
CDR3 DNA: TGCGCCAGCAGCCCCAGCGGGGAAGTCTCCTACAATGAGCAGTTCTTC

V gene: TRBV9
D gene: TRBD1
clone size: .
J gene: TRBJ2-5
CDR3 protein: CASSVDPDRESETQYF
CDR3 DNA: TGTGCCAGCAGCGTAGATCCGGACAGGGAATCGGAGACCCAGTACTTC

V gene: TRBV11-2
D gene: TRBD2
clone size: .
J gene: TRBJ2-3
CDR3 protein: CASSLAVTGGLYTQYF
CDR3 DNA: TGTGCCAGCAGCTTAGCGGTGACGGGAGGCCTATATACGCAGTATTTT

V gene: TRBV5-4
D gene: .
clone size: .
J gene: TRBJ2-1
CDR3 protein: CASSGREYNEQFF
CDR3 DNA: TGTGCCAGCAGCGGCCGGGAATACAATGAGCAGTTCTTC

V gene: TRBV30
D gene: .
clone size: .
J gene: TRBJ2-1
CDR3 protein: CAWSAETYNEQFF
CDR3 DNA: TGTGCCTGGAGTGCGGAGACCTACAATGAGCAGTTCTTC

V gene: TRBV6-5
D gene: .
clone size: .
J gene: TRBJ1-1
CDR3 protein: CASSDGTDTEAFF
CDR3 DNA: TGTGCCAGCAGTGACGGGACGGACACTGAAGCTTTCTTT

V gene: TRBV5-4
D gene: TRBD1
clone size: .
J gene: TRBJ1-1
CDR3 protein: CASNSEGTGNTEAFF
CDR3 DNA: TGTGCCAGCAACTCCGAGGGGACAGGGAACACTGAAGCTTTCTTT

V gene: TRBV13
D gene: .
clone size: .
J gene: TRBJ1-3
CDR3 protein: CASSLGVFSGNTIYF
CDR3 DNA: TGTGCCAGCAGCTTAGGAGTTTTCTCTGGAAACACCATATATTTT

V gene: TRBV7-9
D gene: .
clone size: .
J gene: TRBJ1-4
CDR3 protein: CASSLESGLLNEKLFF
CDR3 DNA: TGTGCCAGCAGCTTAGAGAGTGGGCTGCTTAATGAAAAACTGTTTTTT

V gene: TRBV7-8
D gene: TRBD1
clone size: .
J gene: TRBJ2-5
CDR3 protein: CATRRGHMETQYF
CDR3 DNA: TGTGCCACCAGAAGGGGGCACATGGAGACCCAGTACTTC

V gene: TRBV5-1
D gene: .
clone size: .
J gene: TRBJ2-2
CDR3 protein: CASSLYMTANTGELFF
CDR3 DNA: TGCGCCAGCAGCTTGTATATGACGGCGAACACCGGGGAGCTGTTTTTT

V gene: TRBV11-2
D gene: TRBD1
clone size: .
J gene: TRBJ2-7
CDR3 protein: CASSLGTGFTYEQYF
CDR3 DNA: TGTGCCAGCAGCCTAGGGACAGGGTTCACCTACGAGCAGTACTTC

V gene: TRBV9
D gene: .
clone size: .
J gene: TRBJ1-4
CDR3 protein: CASSATTGGNEKLFF
CDR3 DNA: TGTGCCAGCAGCGCCACGACGGGGGGCAATGAAAAACTGTTTTTT